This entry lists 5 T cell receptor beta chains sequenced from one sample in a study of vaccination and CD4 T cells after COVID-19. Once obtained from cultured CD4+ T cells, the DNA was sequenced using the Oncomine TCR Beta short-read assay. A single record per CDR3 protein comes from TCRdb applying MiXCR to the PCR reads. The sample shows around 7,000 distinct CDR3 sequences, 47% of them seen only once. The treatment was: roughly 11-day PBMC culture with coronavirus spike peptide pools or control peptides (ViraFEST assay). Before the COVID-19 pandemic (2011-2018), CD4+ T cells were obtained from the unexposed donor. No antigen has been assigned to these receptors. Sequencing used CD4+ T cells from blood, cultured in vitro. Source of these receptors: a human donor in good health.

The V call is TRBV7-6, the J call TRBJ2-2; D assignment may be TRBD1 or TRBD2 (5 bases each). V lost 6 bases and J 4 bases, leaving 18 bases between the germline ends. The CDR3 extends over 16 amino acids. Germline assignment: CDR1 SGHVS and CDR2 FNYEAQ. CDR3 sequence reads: CASSRGDGTTTGELFF. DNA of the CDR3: TGTGCCAGCAGTAGAGGGGACGGAACGACCACCGGGGAGCTGTTTTTT.

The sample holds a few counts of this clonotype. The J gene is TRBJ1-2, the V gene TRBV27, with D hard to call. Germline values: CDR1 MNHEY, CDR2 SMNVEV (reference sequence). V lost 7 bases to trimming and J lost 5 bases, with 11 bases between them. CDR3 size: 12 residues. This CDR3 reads CASIGGRYGYTF. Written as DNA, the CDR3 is TGTGCCAGCATTGGCGGGAGATATGGCTACACCTTC.

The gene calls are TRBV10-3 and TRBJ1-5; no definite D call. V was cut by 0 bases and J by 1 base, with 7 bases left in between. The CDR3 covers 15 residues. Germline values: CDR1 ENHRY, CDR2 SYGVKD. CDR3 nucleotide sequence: TGTGCCATCAGTGAGTCGAGAGGGAGCAATCAGCCCCAGCATTTT. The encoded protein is CAISESRGSNQPQHF.

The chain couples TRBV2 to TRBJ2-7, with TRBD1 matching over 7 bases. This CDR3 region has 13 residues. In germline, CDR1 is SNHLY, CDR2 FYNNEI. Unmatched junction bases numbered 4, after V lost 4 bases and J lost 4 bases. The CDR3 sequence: CASSATGKYEQYF. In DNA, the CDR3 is TGTGCCAGCAGTGCGACAGGGAAGTACGAGCAGTACTTC.

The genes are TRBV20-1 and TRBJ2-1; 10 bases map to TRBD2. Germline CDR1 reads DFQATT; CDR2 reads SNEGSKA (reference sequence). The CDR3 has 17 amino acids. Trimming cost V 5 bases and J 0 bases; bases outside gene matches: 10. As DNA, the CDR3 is TGCAGTGCTGCCGCCGGGACTAGCGCTTTCTCCTACAATGAGCAGTTCTTC. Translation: CSAAAGTSAFSYNEQFF.